These 9 T cell receptor beta chains were all obtained from the same sample, sequenced in a study of fetal regulatory T cell absence and autoimmunity. Repertoires were generated with immunoSEQ multiplex PCR, while TCRdb's copy carries only in-frame clones and drops some. The sample includes some 87,000 clones, approximately 75% seen only once; the top ten take 1.5% to 2%. The sample taken for sequencing was pancreas tissue. These receptors all come from a male donor with IPEX syndrome.

CDR3 residues: CASSVFEGGDQETQYF. CDR3 nucleotide sequence: TGTGCCAGCAGTGTCTTCGAGGGGGGCGATCAAGAGACCCAGTACTTC. The chain couples TRBV25-1 to TRBJ2-5; perhaps D is TRBD1 or TRBD2 (6 bases each). There are 16 residues in the CDR3. Germline V lookup: CDR1 MGHDK, CDR2 SYGVNS. V lost 4 bases to trimming and J lost 2 bases, with 17 bases between them.

This clone was observed a few times. The V call is TRBV4-2, the J call TRBJ1-1; TRBD1 agrees at 7 bases. J lost 2 bases, V lost 4 bases, and 4 bases had no gene match. The CDR3 length is 14 residues. Germline V gene sequence: CDR1 LGHNA, CDR2 YNFKEQ. CDR3 sequence reads: CASSRTGDNTEAFF. The CDR3 DNA is TGTGCCAGCAGCCGCACAGGGGATAACACTGAAGCTTTCTTT.

The rearrangement uses TRBV19 and TRBJ2-1, with TRBD2 identical over 7 bases. Germline CDR1 is LNHDA and CDR2 is SQIVND (reference sequence). The ends lost 8 bases at V and 4 bases at J; junction bases unmatched: 5. This CDR3 has 13 amino acids. The CDR3 DNA sequence: TGTGCCAGTCGGGACTATTCTTACAATGAGCAGTTCTTC. Residues: CASRDYSYNEQFF.

J is TRBJ2-7 and V is TRBV6-1; D gene unclear. V shed 8 bases and J shed 2 bases, with 10 bases lying between them. This CDR3 contains 12 residues. Germline V gene data show CDR1 as MNHNS and CDR2 as SASEGT. This CDR3 reads CASFRAPYEQYF. In DNA form, the CDR3 reads TGTGCCAGCTTTCGGGCCCCCTACGAGCAGTACTTC.

A remark on this clone: The junction departs from the called germline gene at one end, perhaps through a read error. J is TRBJ1-1 and V is TRBV27; 8 bases are shared with TRBD1. Per germline, CDR1 MNHEY and CDR2 SMNVEV (reference sequence). This CDR3 is 14 amino acids long. This chain's CDR3 is CASSLAGGATEVFF. The CDR3, as DNA: TGTGCCAGCAGTTTAGCAGGGGGCGCGACTGAAGTTTTCTTT.

The gene calls are TRBV12-5 and TRBJ2-5; 8 bases are a match to TRBD1. The CDR3 runs to 13 residues. V lost 5 bases and J lost 7; bases outside the gene matches: 6. Germline CDR1 is LGHNT and CDR2 is FRNRAP. The CDR3 protein is CASGRTGWRTQYF. CDR3 sequence (DNA): TGTGCTAGTGGTCGGACAGGGTGGAGGACCCAGTACTTC.

Only a few counts were recorded for this clone. The chain carries TRBV12-5 and TRBJ2-7, with 9 bases matching TRBD2. The germline V gene encodes CDR1 LGHNT and CDR2 FRNRAP. The CDR3 spans 16 residues. Losses at the gene ends were 0 bases for V and 7 bases for J; bases not matched to a gene: 10. This chain's CDR3 is CASGLVITSGLGEQYF. The CDR3 coding sequence is TGTGCTAGTGGTTTGGTAATCACTAGCGGGTTGGGTGAGCAGTACTTC.

V gene TRBV9 combines with J gene TRBJ1-2, with a weak D call TRBD1 (6 bases). The CDR3 is 14 residues long. Trimming took off 4 bases at V and 5 bases at J, with 15 bases between the two ends. Germline V CDR1 and CDR2: SGDLS, YYNGEE. The CDR3 DNA reads TGTGCCAGCAGCCCCGGGGGGGCAAGGTATGGCTACACCTTC. Protein sequence: CASSPGGARYGYTF.

The J gene is TRBJ1-5, the V gene TRBV7-2, with D tentatively TRBD1 (6 bases). Trimming cost V 1 base and J 1 base, with 14 bases left between them. The germline CDR1 and CDR2 sequences are SGHTA and FQGNSA. The CDR3 spans 17 residues. CDR3 bases: TGTGCCAGCAGCTTAGGGGGGACATGGCGGAGCAATCAGCCCCAGCATTTT. It encodes CASSLGGTWRSNQPQHF. The full variable domain, in which reference TRBV7-2 and TRBJ1-5 provide the parts outside the CDR3, is GAGVSQSPSNKVTEKGKDVELRCDPISGHTALYWYRQSLGQGLEFLIYFQGNSAPDKSGLPSDRFSAERTGGSVSTLTIQRTQQEDSAVYLCASSLGGTWRSNQPQHFGDGTRLSIL.